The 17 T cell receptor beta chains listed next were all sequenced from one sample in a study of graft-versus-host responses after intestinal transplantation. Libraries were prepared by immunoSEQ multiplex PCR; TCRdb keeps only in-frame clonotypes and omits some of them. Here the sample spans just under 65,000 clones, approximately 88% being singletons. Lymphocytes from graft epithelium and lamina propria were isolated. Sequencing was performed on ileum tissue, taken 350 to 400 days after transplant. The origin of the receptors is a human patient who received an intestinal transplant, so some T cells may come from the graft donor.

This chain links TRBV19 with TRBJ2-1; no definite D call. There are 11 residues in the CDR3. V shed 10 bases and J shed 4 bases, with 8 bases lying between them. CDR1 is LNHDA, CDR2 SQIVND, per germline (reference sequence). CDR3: CAISQYNEQFF. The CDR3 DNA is TGTGCCATAAGCCAATACAATGAGCAGTTCTTC.

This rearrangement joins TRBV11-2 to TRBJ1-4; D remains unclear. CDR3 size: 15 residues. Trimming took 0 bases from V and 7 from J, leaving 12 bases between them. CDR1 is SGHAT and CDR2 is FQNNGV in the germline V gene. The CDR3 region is CASSLELLVGEKLFF. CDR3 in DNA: TGTGCCAGCAGCTTAGAACTCCTCGTAGGTGAAAAACTGTTTTTT. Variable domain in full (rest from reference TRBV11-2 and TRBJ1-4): EAGVAQSPRYKIIEKRQSVAFWCNPISGHATLYWYQQILGQGPKLLIQFQNNGVVDDSQLPKDRFSAERLKGVDSTLKIQPAKLEDSAVYLCASSLELLVGEKLFFGSGTQLSVL.

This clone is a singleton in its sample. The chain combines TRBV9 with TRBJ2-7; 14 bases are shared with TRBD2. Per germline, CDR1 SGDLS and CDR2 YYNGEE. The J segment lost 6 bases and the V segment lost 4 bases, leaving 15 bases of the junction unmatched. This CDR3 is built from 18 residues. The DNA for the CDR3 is TGTGCCAGCAGCCCTACTACAGGGACTAGCGGGAGCTTTAGCGAGCAGTACTTC. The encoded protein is CASSPTTGTSGSFSEQYF.

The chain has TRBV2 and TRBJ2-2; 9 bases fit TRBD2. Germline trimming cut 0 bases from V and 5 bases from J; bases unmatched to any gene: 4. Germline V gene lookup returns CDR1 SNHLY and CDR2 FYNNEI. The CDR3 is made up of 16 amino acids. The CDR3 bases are TGTGCCAGCAGTGAAGCGCTTAGCGGGAGAACCGGGGAGCTGTTTTTT. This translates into CASSEALSGRTGELFF.

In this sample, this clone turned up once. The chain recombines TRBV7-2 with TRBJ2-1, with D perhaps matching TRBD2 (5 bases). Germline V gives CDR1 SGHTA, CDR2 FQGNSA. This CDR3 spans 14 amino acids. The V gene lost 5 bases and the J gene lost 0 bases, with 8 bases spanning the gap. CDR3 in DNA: TGTGCCAGCAGCCAGGCGGGCTCCTACAATGAGCAGTTCTTC. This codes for CASSQAGSYNEQFF.

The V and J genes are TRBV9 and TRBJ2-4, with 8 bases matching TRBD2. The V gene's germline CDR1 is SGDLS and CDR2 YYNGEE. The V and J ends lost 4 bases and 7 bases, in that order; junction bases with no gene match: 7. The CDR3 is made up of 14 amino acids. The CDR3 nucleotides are TGTGCCAGCAGCCCCGGGGGGGCGATGAACATTCAGTACTTC. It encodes CASSPGGAMNIQYF. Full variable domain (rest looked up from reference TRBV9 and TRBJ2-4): DSGVTQTPKHLITATGQRVTLRCSPRSGDLSVYWYQQSLDQGLQFLIQYYNGEERAKGNILERFSAQQFPDLHSELNLSSLELGDSALYFCASSPGGAMNIQYFGAGTRLSVL.

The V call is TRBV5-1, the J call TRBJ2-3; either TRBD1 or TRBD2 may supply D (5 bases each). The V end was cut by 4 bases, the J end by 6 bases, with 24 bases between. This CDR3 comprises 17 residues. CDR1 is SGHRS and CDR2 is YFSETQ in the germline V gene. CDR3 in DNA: TGCGCCAGCAGCCCGGGAAGTGGGGCGGCCCGCGTGGATACGCAGTATTTT. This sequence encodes CASSPGSGAARVDTQYF.

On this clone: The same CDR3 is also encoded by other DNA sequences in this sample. CDR3 in amino acids: CASSFGGSYEQYF. The CDR3 nucleotides read TGTGCCAGCAGTTTCGGGGGTTCCTACGAGCAGTACTTC. The chain links TRBV28 to TRBJ2-7; possibly TRBD2 for D (6 bases). Looked up from germline, CDR1 is MDHEN and CDR2 is SYDVKM. This CDR3 is built from 13 residues. V lost 3 bases and J 1 base, leaving 7 bases between the germline ends.

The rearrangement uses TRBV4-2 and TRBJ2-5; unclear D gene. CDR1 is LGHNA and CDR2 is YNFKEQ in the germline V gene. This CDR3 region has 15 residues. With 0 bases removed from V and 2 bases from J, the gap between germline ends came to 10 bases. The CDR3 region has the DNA TGTGCCAGCAGCCAAGATATCACGGTACAAGAGACCCAGTACTTC. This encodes CASSQDITVQETQYF.

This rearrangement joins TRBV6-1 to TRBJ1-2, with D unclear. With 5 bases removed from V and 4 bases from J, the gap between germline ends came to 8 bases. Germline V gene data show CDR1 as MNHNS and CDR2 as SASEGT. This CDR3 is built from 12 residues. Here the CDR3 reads CASSSGSYGYTF. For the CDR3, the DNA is TGTGCCAGCAGTAGTGGGTCCTATGGCTACACCTTC.

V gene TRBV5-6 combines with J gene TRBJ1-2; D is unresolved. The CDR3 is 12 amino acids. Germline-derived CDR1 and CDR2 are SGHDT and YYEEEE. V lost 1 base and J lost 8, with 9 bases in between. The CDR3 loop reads CASSLRVDGYTF. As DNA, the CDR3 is TGTGCCAGCAGCTTGAGGGTCGACGGCTACACCTTC. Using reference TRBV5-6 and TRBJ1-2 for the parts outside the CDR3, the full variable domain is DAGVTQSPTHLIKTRGQQVTLRCSPKSGHDTVSWYQQALGQGPQFIFQYYEEEERQRGNFPDRFSGHQFPNYSSELNVNALLLGDSALYLCASSLRVDGYTFGSGTRLTVV.

The CDR3 region has the DNA TGTGCCATAATCAGGGGTAGAACCTACAATGAGCAGTTCTTC. This gives the protein CAIIRGRTYNEQFF. The J gene is TRBJ2-1, the V gene TRBV2; TRBD1 is a possible D gene (6 bases). The ends were cut back, 10 bases at V and 2 bases at J, with 15 bases in the middle. Looked up from germline, CDR1 is SNHLY and CDR2 is FYNNEI. This CDR3 has 14 amino acids. The variable domain in full, with the rest retrieved from reference TRBV2 and TRBJ2-1, is EPEVTQTPSHQVTQMGQEVILRCVPISNHLYFYWYRQILGQKVEFLVSFYNNEISEKSEIFDDQFSVERPDGSNFTLKIRSTKLEDSAMYFCAIIRGRTYNEQFFGPGTRLTVL.

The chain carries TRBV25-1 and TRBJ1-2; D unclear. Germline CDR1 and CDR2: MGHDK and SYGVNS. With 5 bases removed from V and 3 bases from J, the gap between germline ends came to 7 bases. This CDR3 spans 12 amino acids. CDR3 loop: CASSSGYYGYTF. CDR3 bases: TGTGCCAGCAGTTCAGGATACTATGGCTACACCTTC.

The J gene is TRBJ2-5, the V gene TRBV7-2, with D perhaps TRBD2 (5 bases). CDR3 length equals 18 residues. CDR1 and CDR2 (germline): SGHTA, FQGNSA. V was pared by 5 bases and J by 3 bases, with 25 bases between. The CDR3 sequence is CASSRTWWRTEEKETQYF. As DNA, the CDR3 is TGTGCCAGCAGCCGGACTTGGTGGAGGACGGAGGAAAAAGAGACCCAGTACTTC. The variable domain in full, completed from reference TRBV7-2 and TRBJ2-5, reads GAGVSQSPSNKVTEKGKDVELRCDPISGHTALYWYRQSLGQGLEFLIYFQGNSAPDKSGLPSDRFSAERTGGSVSTLTIQRTQQEDSAVYLCASSRTWWRTEEKETQYFGPGTRLLVL.

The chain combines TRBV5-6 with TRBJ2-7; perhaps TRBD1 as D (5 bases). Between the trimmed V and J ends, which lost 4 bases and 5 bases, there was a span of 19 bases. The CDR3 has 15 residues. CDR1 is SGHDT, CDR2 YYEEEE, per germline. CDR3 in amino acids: CASSPILGVGDEQYF. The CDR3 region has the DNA TGTGCCAGCAGCCCCATATTAGGTGTAGGGGACGAGCAGTACTTC. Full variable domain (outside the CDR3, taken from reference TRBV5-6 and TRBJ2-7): DAGVTQSPTHLIKTRGQQVTLRCSPKSGHDTVSWYQQALGQGPQFIFQYYEEEERQRGNFPDRFSGHQFPNYSSELNVNALLLGDSALYLCASSPILGVGDEQYFGPGTRLTVT.

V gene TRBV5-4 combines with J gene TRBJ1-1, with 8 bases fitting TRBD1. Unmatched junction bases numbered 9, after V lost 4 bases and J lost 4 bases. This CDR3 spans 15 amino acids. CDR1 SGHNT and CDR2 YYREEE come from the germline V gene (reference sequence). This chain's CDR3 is CASSLRDRLGTEAFF. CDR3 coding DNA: TGTGCCAGCAGCCTCCGGGACAGGTTAGGCACTGAAGCTTTCTTT. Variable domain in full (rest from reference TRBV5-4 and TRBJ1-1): ETGVTQSPTHLIKTRGQQVTLRCSSQSGHNTVSWYQQALGQGPQFIFQYYREEENGRGNFPPRFSGLQFPNYSSELNVNALELDDSALYLCASSLRDRLGTEAFFGQGTRLTVV.

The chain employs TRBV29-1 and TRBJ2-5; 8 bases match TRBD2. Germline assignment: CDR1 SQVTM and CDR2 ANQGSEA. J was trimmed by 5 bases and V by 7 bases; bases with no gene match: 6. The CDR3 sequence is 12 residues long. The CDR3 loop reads CSAGLAGETQYF. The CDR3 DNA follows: TGCAGCGCTGGACTAGCCGGGGAGACCCAGTACTTC. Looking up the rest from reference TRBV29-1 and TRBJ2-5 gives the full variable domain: SAVISQKPSRDICQRGTSLTIQCQVDSQVTMMFWYRQQPGQSLTLIATANQGSEATYESGFVIDKFPISRPNLTFSTLTVSNMSPEDSSIYLCSAGLAGETQYFGPGTRLLVL.